The 15 T cell receptor beta chains reported below all come from one sample, sequenced in a study of blood T cell repertoires in COVID-19. Sequencing used immunoSEQ multiplex PCR; TCRdb keeps in-frame clones, though not all of them. The sample yields 35,000 to 40,000 clones, approximately 84% seen once. The sequencing sample was made of peripheral blood. These TCRs come from an elderly man with active or convalescent COVID-19.

The gene calls are TRBV5-1 and TRBJ1-1; D might be TRBD1 (5 bases). The CDR3 contains 12 residues. Trimming stripped 3 bases from V and 4 bases from J, with 7 bases between. Germline lookup yields CDR1 SGHRS and CDR2 YFSETQ. The chain's CDR3 is CASSSRGTEAFF. CDR3 bases: TGCGCCAGCAGCTCTAGGGGCACTGAAGCTTTCTTT.

The chain has TRBV5-1 and TRBJ1-4, with D uncertain. Germline lookup yields CDR1 SGHRS and CDR2 YFSETQ. The CDR3 runs 14 residues. V was pared by 3 bases and J by 5 bases, with 11 bases between. The CDR3 sequence is CASSSTSENEKLFF. The CDR3 region has the DNA TGCGCCAGCAGCTCGACATCCGAGAATGAAAAACTGTTTTTT.

The chain joins TRBV30 to TRBJ2-3, with TRBD2 matching 10 bases. J gave up 0 bases and V 8 bases, and 2 bases lay outside the gene matches. Germline values: CDR1 GTSNPN, CDR2 SVGIG (reference sequence). This CDR3 contains 13 residues. CDR3 DNA sequence: TGTGCCCGGACTAGCGGAAGCACAGATACGCAGTATTTT. Protein sequence: CARTSGSTDTQYF.

This sequence joins TRBV7-3 and TRBJ2-6; D ambiguous. Germline V gene sequence: CDR1 SGHTA, CDR2 FQGTGA. This CDR3 has 15 amino acids. Trimming took off 2 bases at V and 2 bases at J, with 7 bases between the two ends. DNA for the CDR3: TGTGCCAGCAGCTTAGCGGCGGCTGGGGCCAACGTCCTGACTTTC. Amino acids: CASSLAAAGANVLTF.

As to this clone: The same CDR3 is also encoded by other DNA sequences in this sample. V and J are TRBV9 and TRBJ1-2; D not resolved. V was trimmed by 2 bases and J by 2 bases, leaving 7 bases between them. The CDR3 loop spans 13 amino acids. CDR1 SGDLS and CDR2 YYNGEE come from the germline V gene. The CDR3 nucleotides read TGTGCCAGCAGCGTCACGGAGAACTATGGCTACACCTTC. This encodes CASSVTENYGYTF.

The CDR3 DNA is TGTGCCAGCTCACCCGGGGGGGGGATGATTAGCAATCAGCCCCAGCATTTT. Translating gives CASSPGGGMISNQPQHF. The genes are TRBV18 and TRBJ1-5; maybe TRBD1 (5 bases). The V and J ends lost 3 bases and 0 bases respectively, with 15 bases between them. The CDR3 sequence is 17 residues long. The germline V gene has CDR1 KGHSH and CDR2 LQKENI.

The gene calls are TRBV11-3 and TRBJ2-7; D unclear. Germline assignment: CDR1 SGHNT and CDR2 YENEEA. Trimming pared 3 bases from V and 6 bases from J, leaving 15 bases between. This CDR3 spans 14 amino acids. The CDR3 sequence: CASSFQGDVGEQYF. The CDR3, as DNA: TGTGCCAGCAGCTTCCAAGGAGACGTGGGCGAGCAGTACTTC.

The DNA of the CDR3 is TGTGCCAGCAGCTCGGGGAGGGGGAGCTCCTACAATGAGCAGTTCTTC. Amino acids: CASSSGRGSSYNEQFF. The V gene is TRBV5-6, the J gene TRBJ2-1, with a weak D call TRBD2 (7 bases). This CDR3 spans 16 amino acids. V lost 3 bases and J lost 0, with 13 bases in between. Germline CDR1 SGHDT, CDR2 YYEEEE.

This clone was seen only a few times. The chain combines TRBV7-2 with TRBJ2-1; 9 bases map to TRBD2. Germline assignment: CDR1 SGHTA and CDR2 FQGNSA. The CDR3 has 15 residues. V lost 1 base to trimming and J lost 7 bases; unmatched junction nucleotides: 5. CDR3 residues: CASSLGSGRANEQFF. CDR3 DNA sequence: TGTGCCAGCAGCTTAGGTAGCGGGAGAGCGAATGAGCAGTTCTTC.

Comment on this clone: The junction departs from the called germline gene at one end, perhaps through a read error. The rearrangement uses TRBV7-2 and TRBJ2-7; TRBD2 matches at 12 bases. This CDR3 is 14 amino acids long. Germline V gene lookup returns CDR1 SGHTA and CDR2 FQGNSA. CDR3 sequence (DNA): TGTGCCAGCAGCCCGCGGACTAGCGGGACCCCTGGGGACTTC. Its translation is CASSPRTSGTPGDF.

The CDR3 is CAAATDRSNEKLFF. DNA of the CDR3: TGTGCCGCCGCCACAGACAGGAGTAATGAAAAACTGTTTTTT. The chain combines TRBV6-6 with TRBJ1-4; the D gene is possibly TRBD1 (6 bases). The V gene's germline CDR1 is MNHNY and CDR2 SVGAGI (reference sequence). CDR3 length: 14 residues. V gave up 11 bases and J gave up 4 bases, with 17 bases separating them.

This clone has a handful of counts. The chain is built from TRBV18 and TRBJ2-5; D is uncertain. The CDR3 extends over 12 amino acids. Germline V lookup: CDR1 KGHSH, CDR2 LQKENI. V was shortened by 3 bases and J by 4 bases, with 6 bases between the two germline ends. The CDR3 protein is CASSPAAETQYF. CDR3 nucleotide sequence: TGTGCCAGCTCACCGGCGGCAGAGACCCAGTACTTC.

In DNA, the CDR3 is TGTGCCAGTAGTATAGTTCAGTTTAATCAGCCCCAGCATTTT. Protein product: CASSIVQFNQPQHF. The chain is built from TRBV19 and TRBJ1-5; D remains ambiguous. This CDR3 region has 14 residues. Germline loops: CDR1 LNHDA, CDR2 SQIVND (reference sequence). Trimming took 1 base from V and 4 from J, leaving 8 bases between them.

The V and J genes are TRBV18 and TRBJ1-6, with 9 bases that match TRBD1. In germline, CDR1 is KGHSH, CDR2 LQKENI. Unmatched junction bases numbered 4, after V lost 4 bases and J lost 12 bases. CDR3 size: 13 residues. CDR3 region: CASSRGDREPLHF. CDR3 sequence (DNA): TGTGCCAGCTCACGTGGGGACAGGGAACCCCTCCACTTT.

This chain uses TRBV9 with TRBJ2-7; D not certain. The germline V gene has CDR1 SGDLS and CDR2 YYNGEE. The CDR3 totals 12 residues. V gave up 3 bases and J gave up 0 bases, with 4 bases separating them. CDR3: CASSASSYEQYF. For the CDR3, the DNA is TGTGCCAGCAGCGCCTCCTCCTACGAGCAGTACTTC.